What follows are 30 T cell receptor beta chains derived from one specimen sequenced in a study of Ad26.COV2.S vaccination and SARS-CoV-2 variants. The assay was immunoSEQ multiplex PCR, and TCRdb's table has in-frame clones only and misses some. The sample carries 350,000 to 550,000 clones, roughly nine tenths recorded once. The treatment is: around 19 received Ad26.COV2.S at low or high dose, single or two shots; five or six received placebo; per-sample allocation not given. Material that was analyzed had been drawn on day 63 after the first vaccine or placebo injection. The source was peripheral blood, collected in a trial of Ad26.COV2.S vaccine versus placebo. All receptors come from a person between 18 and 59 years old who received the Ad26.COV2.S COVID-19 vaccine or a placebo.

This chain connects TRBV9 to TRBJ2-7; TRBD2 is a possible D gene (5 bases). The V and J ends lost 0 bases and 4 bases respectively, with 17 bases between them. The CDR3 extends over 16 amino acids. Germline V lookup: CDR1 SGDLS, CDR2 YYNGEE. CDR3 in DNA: TGTGCCAGCAGCGTAGGGATTAGCGTCGCTGTATACGAGCAGTACTTC. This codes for CASSVGISVAVYEQYF. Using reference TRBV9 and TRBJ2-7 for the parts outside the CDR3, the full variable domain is DSGVTQTPKHLITATGQRVTLRCSPRSGDLSVYWYQQSLDQGLQFLIQYYNGEERAKGNILERFSAQQFPDLHSELNLSSLELGDSALYFCASSVGISVAVYEQYFGPGTRLTVT.

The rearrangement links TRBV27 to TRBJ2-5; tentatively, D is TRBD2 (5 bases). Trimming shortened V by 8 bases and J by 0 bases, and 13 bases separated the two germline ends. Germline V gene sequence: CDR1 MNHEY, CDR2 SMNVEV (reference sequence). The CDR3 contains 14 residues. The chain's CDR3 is CASAPRGYQETQYF. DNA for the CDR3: TGTGCCAGCGCCCCACGAGGGTACCAAGAGACCCAGTACTTC.

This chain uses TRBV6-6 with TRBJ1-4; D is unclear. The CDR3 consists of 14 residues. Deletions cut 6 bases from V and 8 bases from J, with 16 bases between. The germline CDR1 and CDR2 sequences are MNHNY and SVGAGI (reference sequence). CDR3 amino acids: CASSPRGFEEKLFF. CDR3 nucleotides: TGTGCCAGCAGCCCTCGGGGTTTCGAGGAAAAACTGTTTTTT.

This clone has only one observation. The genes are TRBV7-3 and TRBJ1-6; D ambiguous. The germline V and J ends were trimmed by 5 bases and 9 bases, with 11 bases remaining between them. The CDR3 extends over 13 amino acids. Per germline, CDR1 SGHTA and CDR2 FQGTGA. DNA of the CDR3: TGTGCCAGCAGCATGTTGGTTTTTTCACCCCTCCACTTT. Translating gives CASSMLVFSPLHF.

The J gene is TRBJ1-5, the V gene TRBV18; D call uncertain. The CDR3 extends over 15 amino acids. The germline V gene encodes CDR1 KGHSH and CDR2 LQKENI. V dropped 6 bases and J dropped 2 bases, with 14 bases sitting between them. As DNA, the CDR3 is TGTGCCAGCTCTACGGAGGGCATGGGCAATCAGCCCCAGCATTTT. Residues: CASSTEGMGNQPQHF.

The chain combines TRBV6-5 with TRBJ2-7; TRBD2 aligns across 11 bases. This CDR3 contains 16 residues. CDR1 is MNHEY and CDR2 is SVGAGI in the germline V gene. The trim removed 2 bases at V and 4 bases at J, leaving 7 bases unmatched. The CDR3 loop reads CASSYRQGLAVYEQYF. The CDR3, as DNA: TGTGCCAGCAGTTACCGACAGGGACTAGCGGTGTACGAGCAGTACTTC.

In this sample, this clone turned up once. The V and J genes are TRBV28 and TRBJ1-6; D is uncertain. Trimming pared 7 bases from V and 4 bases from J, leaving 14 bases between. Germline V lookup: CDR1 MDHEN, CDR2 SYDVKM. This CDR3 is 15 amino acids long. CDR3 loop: CASKTVYLYNSPLHF. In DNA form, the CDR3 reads TGTGCCAGCAAAACCGTATACCTTTATAATTCACCCCTCCACTTT.

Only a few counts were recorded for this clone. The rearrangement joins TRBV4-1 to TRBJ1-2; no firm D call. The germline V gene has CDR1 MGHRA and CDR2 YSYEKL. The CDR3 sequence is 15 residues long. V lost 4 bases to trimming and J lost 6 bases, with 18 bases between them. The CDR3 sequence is CASSPSAADKDGYTF. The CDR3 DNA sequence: TGCGCCAGCAGCCCCTCTGCAGCCGACAAGGATGGCTACACCTTC.

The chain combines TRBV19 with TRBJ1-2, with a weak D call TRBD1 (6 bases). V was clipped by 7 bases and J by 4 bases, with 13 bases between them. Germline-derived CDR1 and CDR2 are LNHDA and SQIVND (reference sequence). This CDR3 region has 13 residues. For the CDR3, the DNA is TGTGCCAGTATCGGACAGCACCCCTATGGCTACACCTTC. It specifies CASIGQHPYGYTF.

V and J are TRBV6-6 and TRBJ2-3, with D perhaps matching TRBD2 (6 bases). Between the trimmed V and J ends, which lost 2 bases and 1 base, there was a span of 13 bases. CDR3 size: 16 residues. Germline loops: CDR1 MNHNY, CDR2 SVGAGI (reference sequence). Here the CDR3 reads CASSYIAGSRTDTQYF. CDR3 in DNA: TGTGCCAGCAGTTACATCGCGGGATCGCGCACAGATACGCAGTATTTT.

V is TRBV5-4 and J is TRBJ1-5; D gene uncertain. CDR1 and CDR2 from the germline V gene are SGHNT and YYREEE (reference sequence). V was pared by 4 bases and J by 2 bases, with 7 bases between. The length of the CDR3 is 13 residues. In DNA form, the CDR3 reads TGTGCCAGCAGCGAGGGCGGCAATCAGCCCCAGCATTTT. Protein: CASSEGGNQPQHF.

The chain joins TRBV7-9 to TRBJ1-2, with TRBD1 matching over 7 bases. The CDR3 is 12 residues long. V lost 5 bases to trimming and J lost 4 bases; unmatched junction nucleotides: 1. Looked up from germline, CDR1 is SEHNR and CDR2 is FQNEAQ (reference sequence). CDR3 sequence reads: CASSTGAYGYTF. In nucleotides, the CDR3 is TGTGCCAGCAGCACAGGGGCCTATGGCTACACCTTC.

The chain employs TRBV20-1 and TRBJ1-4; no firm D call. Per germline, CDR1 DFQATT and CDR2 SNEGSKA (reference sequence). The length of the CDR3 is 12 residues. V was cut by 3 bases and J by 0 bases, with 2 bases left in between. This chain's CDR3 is CSASSTNEKLFF. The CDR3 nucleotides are TGCAGTGCTAGTTCAACTAATGAAAAACTGTTTTTT.

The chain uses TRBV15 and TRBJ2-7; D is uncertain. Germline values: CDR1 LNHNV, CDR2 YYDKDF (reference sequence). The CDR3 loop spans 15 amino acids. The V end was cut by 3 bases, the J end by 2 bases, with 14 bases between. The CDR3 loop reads CATSSGSGDPYEQYF. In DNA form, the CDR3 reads TGTGCCACCAGCAGTGGATCAGGAGATCCCTACGAGCAGTACTTC.

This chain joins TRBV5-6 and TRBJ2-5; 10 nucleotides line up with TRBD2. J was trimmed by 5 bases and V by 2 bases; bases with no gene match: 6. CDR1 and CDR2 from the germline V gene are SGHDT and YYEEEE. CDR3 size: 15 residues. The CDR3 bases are TGTGCCAGCAGCTTCCCCAATAGCGGGGGGGAGACCCAGTACTTC. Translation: CASSFPNSGGETQYF.

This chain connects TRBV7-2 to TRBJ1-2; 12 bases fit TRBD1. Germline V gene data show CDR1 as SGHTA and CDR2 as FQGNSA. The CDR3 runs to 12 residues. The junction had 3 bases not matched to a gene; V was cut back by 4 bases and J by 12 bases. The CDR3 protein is CASSYRDRGHTF. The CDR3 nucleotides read TGTGCCAGCAGCTACCGGGACAGGGGGCACACCTTC.

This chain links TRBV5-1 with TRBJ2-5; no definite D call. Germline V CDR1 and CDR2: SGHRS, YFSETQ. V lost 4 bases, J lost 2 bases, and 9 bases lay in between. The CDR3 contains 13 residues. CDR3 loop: CASSRARQETQYF. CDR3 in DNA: TGCGCCAGCAGCCGTGCCCGACAAGAGACCCAGTACTTC.

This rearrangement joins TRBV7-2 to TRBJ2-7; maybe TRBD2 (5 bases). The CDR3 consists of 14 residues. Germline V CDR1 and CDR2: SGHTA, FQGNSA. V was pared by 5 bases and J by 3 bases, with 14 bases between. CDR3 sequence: CASSLYRGGYEQYF. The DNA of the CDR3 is TGTGCCAGCAGCCTGTACAGAGGAGGCTACGAGCAGTACTTC.

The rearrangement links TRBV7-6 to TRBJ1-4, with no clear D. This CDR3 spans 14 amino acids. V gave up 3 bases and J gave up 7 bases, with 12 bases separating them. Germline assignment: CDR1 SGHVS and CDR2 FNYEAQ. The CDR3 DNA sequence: TGTGCCAGCAGCTTCCAAACCGGGTTTGAAAAACTGTTTTTT. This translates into CASSFQTGFEKLFF.

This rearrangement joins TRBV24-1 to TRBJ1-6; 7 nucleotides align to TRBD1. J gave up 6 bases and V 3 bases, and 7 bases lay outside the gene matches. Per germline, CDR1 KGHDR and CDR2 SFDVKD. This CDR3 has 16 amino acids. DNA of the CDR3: TGTGCCACCAGTGATCCTGCTGAGGGGGCTAATTCACCCCTCCACTTT. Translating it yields CATSDPAEGANSPLHF.

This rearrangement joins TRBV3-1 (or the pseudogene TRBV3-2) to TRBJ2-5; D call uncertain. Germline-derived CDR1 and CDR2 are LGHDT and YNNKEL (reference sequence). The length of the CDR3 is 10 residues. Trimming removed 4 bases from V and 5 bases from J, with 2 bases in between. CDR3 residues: CASSLETQYF. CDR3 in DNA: TGTGCCAGCAGCCTCGAGACCCAGTACTTC.

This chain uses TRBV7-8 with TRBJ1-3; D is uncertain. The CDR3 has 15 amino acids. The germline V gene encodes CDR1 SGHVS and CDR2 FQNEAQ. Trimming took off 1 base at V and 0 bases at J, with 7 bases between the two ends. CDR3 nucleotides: TGTGCCAGCAGCTTAGGTCCAGGCTCTGGAAACACCATATATTTT. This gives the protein CASSLGPGSGNTIYF.

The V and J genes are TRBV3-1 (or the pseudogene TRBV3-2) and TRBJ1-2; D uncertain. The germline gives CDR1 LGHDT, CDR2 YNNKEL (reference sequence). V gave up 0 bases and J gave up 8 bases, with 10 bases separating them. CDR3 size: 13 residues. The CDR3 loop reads CASSQESPVGYTF. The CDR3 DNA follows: TGTGCCAGCAGCCAAGAATCCCCCGTCGGCTACACCTTC.

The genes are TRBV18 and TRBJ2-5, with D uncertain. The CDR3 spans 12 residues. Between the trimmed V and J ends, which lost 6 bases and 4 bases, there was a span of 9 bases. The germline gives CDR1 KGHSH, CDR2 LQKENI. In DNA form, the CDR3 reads TGTGCCAGCTCGCCAGGAGCAGAGACCCAGTACTTC. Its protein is CASSPGAETQYF. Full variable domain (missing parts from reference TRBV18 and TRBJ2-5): NAGVMQNPRHLVRRRGQEARLRCSPMKGHSHVYWYRQLPEEGLKFMVYLQKENIIDESGMPKERFSAEFPKEGPSILRIQQVVRGDSAAYFCASSPGAETQYFGPGTRLLVL.

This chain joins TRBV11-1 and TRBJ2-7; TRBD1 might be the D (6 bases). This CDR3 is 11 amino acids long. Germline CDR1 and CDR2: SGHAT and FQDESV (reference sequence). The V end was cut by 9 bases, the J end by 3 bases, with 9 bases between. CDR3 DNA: TGTGCCAGTGCACAGGGCTACGAGCAGTACTTC. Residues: CASAQGYEQYF. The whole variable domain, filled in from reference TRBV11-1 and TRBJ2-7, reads EAEVAQSPRYKITEKSQAVAFWCDPISGHATLYWYRQILGQGPELLVQFQDESVVDDSQLPKDRFSAERLKGVDSTLKIQPAELGDSAMYLCASAQGYEQYFGPGTRLTVT.

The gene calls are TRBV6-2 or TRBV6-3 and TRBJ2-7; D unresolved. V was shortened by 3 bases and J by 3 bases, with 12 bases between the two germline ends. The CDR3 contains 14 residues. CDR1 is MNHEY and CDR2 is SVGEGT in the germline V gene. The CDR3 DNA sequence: TGTGCCAGCAGTTATCGGGTCAGAAACTACGAGCAGTACTTC. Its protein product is CASSYRVRNYEQYF.

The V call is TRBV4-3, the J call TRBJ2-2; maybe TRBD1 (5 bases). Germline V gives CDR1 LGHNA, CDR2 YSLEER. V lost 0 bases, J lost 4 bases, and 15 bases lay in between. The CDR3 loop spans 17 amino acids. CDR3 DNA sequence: TGCGCCAGCAGCCAAGATCTCAGGGCAGGCCCCACCGGGGAGCTGTTTTTT. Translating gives CASSQDLRAGPTGELFF.

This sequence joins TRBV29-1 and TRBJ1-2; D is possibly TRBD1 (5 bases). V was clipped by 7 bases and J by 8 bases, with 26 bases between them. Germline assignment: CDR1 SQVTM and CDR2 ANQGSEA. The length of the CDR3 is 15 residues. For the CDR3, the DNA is TGCAGCGCCGATGGACCCGGGGGGGGAAGCGAAGGCTACACCTTC. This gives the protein CSADGPGGGSEGYTF.

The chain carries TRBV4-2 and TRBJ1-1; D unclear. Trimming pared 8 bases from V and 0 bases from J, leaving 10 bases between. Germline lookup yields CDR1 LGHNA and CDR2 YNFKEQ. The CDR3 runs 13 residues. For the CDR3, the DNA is TGTGCCAGCGATCCCGGAGTGAACACTGAAGCTTTCTTT. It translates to CASDPGVNTEAFF.

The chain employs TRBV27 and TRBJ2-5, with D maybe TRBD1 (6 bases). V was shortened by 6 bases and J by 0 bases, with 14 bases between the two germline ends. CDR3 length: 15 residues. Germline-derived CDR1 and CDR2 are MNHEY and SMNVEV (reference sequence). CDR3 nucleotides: TGTGCCAGCAGGAGGGGGAACAGGTACCAAGAGACCCAGTACTTC. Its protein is CASRRGNRYQETQYF.